This T cell receptor (beta chain) came from a study of breast tumors, draining lymph nodes, adjacent tissues. Axillary draining lymph nodes of breast cancer patients supplied the node samples. TCRdb re-derived calls from the multiplex PCR reads in MiXCR, one entry per CDR3 protein. The top ten clones hold over 8% of a sample with 84,000 or so distinct CDR3 sequences, 25% to 35% of them seen once. V lost 3 bases to trimming and J lost 4 bases, with 13 bases between them. This CDR3 has 15 amino acids. This clonotype was recorded at least ten times. The rearrangement joins TRBV12-3 or TRBV12-4 to TRBJ1-3; D may be TRBD1 (5 bases). The receptor was isolated from a female donor with breast cancer. Some clones in this sample may be carry-over from other donors' samples. The sample taken for sequencing was axillary lymph node tissue. This CDR3 is CASSLNLGAGNTIYF. CDR3 sequence (DNA): TGTGCCAGCAGTTTGAACCTCGGGGCAGGAAACACCATATATTTT.